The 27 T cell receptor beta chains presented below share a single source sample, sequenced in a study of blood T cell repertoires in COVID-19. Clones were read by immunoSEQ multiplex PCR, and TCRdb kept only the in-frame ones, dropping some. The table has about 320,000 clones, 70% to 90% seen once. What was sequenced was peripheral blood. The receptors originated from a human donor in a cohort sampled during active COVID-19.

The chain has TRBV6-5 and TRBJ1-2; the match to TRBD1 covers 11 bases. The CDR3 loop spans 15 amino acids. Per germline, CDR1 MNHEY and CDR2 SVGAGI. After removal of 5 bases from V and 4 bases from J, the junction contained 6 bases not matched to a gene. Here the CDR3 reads CASSNPGTGGYGYTF. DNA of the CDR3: TGTGCCAGCAGTAACCCGGGGACAGGGGGCTATGGCTACACCTTC.

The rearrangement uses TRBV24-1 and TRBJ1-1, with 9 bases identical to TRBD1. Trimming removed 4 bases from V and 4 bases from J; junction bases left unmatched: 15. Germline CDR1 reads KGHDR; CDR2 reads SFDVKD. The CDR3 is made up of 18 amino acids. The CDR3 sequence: CATSENPGQGISSTEAFF. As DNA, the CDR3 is TGTGCCACCAGTGAAAACCCGGGACAGGGCATCTCGAGCACTGAAGCTTTCTTT.

The CDR3 DNA sequence: TGTGCCAGCAGTTTGCCACTAGCGGGGGAATACAATGAGCAGTTCTTC. This encodes CASSLPLAGEYNEQFF. The rearrangement joins TRBV28 to TRBJ2-1; 11 positions match TRBD2. Germline V gives CDR1 MDHEN, CDR2 SYDVKM. Losses at the gene ends were 3 bases for V and 4 bases for J; bases not matched to a gene: 5. This CDR3 spans 16 amino acids.

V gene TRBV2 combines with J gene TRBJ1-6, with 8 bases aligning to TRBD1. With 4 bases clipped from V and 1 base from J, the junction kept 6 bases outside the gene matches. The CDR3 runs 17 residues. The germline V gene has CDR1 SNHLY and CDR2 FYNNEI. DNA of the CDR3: TGTGCCAGCAGTGCGGACAGGGCTAGTTCCTATAATTCACCCCTCCACTTT. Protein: CASSADRASSYNSPLHF.

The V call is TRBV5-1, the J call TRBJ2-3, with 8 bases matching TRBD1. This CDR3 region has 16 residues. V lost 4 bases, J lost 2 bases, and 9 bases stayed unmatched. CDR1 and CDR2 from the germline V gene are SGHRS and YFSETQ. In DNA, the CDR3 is TGCGCCAGCAGCAGCCAGGGGGCTTCCCCCACAGATACGCAGTATTTT. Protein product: CASSSQGASPTDTQYF.

CDR3 bases: TGTGCCAGTCAAATCCCCTATGACCTAAGCTCTGGAGGGGAGCAGTACTTC. Its translation is CASQIPYDLSSGGEQYF. The V and J genes are TRBV21-1 and TRBJ2-7; TRBD2 reflects the table's D call only, with no check against the DNA. TRBV21-1 is listed as a pseudogene. The CDR3 spans 17 residues.

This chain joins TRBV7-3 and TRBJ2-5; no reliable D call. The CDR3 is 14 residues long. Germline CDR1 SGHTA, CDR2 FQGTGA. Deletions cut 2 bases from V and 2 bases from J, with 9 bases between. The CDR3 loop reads CASSLVGQQETQYF. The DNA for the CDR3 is TGTGCCAGCAGCTTAGTGGGCCAGCAAGAGACCCAGTACTTC.

The CDR3 DNA is TGTGCCAGCCAGCCCCAGGGCCCGAACACTGAAGCTTTCTTT. It translates to CASQPQGPNTEAFF. This sequence joins TRBV18 and TRBJ1-1; TRBD1 might be the D (5 bases). V was cut by 8 bases and J by 1 base, with 14 bases left in between. In germline, CDR1 is KGHSH, CDR2 LQKENI. This CDR3 contains 14 residues.

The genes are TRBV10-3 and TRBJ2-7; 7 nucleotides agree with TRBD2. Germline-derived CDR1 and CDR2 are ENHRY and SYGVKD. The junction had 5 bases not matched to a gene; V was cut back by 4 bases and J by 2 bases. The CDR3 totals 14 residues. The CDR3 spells CAISGTSDTYEQYF. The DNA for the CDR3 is TGTGCCATCAGTGGCACTAGCGACACCTACGAGCAGTACTTC.

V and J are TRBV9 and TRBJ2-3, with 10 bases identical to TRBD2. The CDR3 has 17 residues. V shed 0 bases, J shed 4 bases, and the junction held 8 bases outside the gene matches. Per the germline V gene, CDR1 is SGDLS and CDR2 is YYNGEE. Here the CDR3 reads CASSVGISGGAADTQYF. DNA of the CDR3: TGTGCCAGCAGCGTAGGAATAAGCGGGGGGGCCGCAGATACGCAGTATTTT.

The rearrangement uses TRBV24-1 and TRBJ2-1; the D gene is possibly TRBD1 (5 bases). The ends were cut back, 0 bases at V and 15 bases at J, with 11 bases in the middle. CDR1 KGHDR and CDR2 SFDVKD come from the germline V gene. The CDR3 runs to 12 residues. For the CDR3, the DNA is TGTGCCACCAGTGATTTGTACAGGAAGAGGTTCTTC. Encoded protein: CATSDLYRKRFF.

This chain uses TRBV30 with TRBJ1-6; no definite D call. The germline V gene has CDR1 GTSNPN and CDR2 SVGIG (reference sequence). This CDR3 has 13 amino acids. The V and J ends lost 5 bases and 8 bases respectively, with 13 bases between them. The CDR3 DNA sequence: TGTGCCTGGGCCGGGTCCAACGATTCACCCCTCCACTTT. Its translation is CAWAGSNDSPLHF.

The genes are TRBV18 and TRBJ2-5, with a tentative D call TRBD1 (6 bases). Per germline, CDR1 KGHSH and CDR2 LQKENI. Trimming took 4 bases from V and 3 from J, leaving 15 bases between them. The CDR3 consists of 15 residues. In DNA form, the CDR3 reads TGTGCCAGCTCACGCAACAGGGAAAGGGAAGAGACCCAGTACTTC. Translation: CASSRNREREETQYF.

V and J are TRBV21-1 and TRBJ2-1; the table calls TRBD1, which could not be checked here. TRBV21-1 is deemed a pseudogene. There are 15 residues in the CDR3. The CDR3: CASSNGTGVCNEQFF. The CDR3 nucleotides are TGTGCCAGCAGCAATGGGACAGGCGTCTGCAATGAGCAGTTCTTC.

The CDR3 sequence: CASSSGAYYGYTF. The DNA for the CDR3 is TGTGCCAGCAGTTCAGGGGCTTACTATGGCTACACCTTC. This chain connects TRBV27 to TRBJ1-2; D may be TRBD1 (6 bases). This CDR3 is 13 amino acids long. Germline CDR1 MNHEY, CDR2 SMNVEV (reference sequence). V lost 4 bases and J lost 3, with 9 bases in between.

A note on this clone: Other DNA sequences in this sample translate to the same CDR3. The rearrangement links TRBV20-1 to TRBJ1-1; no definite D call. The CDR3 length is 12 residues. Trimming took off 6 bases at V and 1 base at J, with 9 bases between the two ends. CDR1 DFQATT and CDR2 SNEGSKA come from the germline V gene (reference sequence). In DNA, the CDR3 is TGCAGTGCGAGTACACCGAACACTGAAGCTTTCTTT. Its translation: CSASTPNTEAFF.

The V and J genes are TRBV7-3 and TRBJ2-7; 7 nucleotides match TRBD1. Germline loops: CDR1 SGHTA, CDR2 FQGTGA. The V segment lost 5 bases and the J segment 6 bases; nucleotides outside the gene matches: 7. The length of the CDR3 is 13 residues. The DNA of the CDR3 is TGTGCCAGCAGCACTGACAGGGAAGGCGAGCAGTACTTC. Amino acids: CASSTDREGEQYF.

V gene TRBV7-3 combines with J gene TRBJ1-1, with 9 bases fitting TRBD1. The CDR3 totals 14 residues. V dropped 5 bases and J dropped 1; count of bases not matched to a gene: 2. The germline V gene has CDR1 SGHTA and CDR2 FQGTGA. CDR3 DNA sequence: TGTGCCAGCAGCCAGACAGGGGGGAACACTGAAGCTTTCTTT. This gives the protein CASSQTGGNTEAFF.

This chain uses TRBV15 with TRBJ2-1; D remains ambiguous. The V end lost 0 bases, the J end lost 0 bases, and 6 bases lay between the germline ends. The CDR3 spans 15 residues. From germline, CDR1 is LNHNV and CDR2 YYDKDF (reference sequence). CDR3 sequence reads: CATSRDGGSYNEQFF. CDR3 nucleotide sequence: TGTGCCACCAGCAGAGACGGTGGCTCCTACAATGAGCAGTTCTTC.

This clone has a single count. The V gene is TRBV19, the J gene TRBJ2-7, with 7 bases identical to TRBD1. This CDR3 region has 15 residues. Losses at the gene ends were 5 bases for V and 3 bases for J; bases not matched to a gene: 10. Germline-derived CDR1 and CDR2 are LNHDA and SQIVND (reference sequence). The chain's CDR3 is CASSGKTGVLYEQYF. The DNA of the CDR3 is TGTGCCAGTAGTGGAAAAACAGGGGTTCTCTACGAGCAGTACTTC. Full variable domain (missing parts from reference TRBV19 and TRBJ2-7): DGGITQSPKYLFRKEGQNVTLSCEQNLNHDAMYWYRQDPGQGLRLIYYSQIVNDFQKGDIAEGYSVSREKKESFPLTVTSAQKNPTAFYLCASSGKTGVLYEQYFGPGTRLTVT.

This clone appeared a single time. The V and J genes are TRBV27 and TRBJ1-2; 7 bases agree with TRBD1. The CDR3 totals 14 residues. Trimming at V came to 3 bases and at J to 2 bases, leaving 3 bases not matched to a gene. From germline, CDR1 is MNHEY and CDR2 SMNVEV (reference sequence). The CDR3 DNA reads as TGTGCCAGCAGTTTGAGGGGGCGAAACTATGGCTACACCTTC. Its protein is CASSLRGRNYGYTF.

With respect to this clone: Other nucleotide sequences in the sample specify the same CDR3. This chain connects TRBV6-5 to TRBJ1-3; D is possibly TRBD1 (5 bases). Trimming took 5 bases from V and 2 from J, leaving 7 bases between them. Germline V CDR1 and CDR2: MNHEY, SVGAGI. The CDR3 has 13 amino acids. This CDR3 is CASSQGAGNTIYF. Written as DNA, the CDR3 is TGTGCCAGCAGTCAGGGTGCTGGAAACACCATATATTTT.

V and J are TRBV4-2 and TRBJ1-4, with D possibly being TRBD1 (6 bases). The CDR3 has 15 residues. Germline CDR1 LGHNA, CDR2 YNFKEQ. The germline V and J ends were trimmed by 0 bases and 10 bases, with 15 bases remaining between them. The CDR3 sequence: CASSQDGARGRKLFF. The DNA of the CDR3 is TGTGCCAGCAGCCAAGACGGGGCTAGGGGGAGAAAACTGTTTTTT.

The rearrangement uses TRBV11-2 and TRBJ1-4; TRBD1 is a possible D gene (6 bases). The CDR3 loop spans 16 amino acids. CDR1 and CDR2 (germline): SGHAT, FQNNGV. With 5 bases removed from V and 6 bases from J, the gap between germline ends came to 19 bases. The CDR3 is CASSPGPLRGYEKLFF. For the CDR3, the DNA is TGTGCCAGCAGCCCCGGCCCATTAAGGGGGTATGAAAAACTGTTTTTT.

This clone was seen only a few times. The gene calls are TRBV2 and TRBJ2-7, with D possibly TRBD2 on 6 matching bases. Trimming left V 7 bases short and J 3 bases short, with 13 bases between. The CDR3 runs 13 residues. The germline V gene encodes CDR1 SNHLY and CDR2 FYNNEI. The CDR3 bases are TGTGCCAGCACCCGCGGGGTTGTCTACGAGCAGTACTTC. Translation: CASTRGVVYEQYF. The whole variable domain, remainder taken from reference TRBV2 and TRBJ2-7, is EPEVTQTPSHQVTQMGQEVILRCVPISNHLYFYWYRQILGQKVEFLVSFYNNEISEKSEIFDDQFSVERPDGSNFTLKIRSTKLEDSAMYFCASTRGVVYEQYFGPGTRLTVT.

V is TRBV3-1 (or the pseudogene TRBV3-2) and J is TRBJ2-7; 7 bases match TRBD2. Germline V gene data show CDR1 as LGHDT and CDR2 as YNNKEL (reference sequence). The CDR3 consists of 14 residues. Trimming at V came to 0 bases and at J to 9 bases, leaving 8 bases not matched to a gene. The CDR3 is CASSQEGAGTRQYF. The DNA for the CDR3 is TGTGCCAGCAGCCAAGAAGGAGCGGGAACACGGCAGTACTTC.

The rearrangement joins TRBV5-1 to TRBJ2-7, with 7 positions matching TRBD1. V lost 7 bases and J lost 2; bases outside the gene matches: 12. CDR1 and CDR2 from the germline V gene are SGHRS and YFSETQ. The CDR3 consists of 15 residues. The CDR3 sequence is CASGLRAGGTYEQYF. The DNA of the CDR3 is TGCGCCAGCGGCCTTCGGGCAGGGGGAACCTACGAGCAGTACTTC.